This TCR beta chain derives from a study of long-term antiretroviral therapy in people with HIV. Study overall: Sampling started about a decade before the 2015 immediate-ART recommendation. Study findings and constraints: ART preceded a rise in diversity that nonetheless stayed lower than in transplant donor controls. Clonal expansions arising prior to ART prevailed in the repertoire at every time point.

A note on this clone: Its antigen is not identified.

At the survey level, the v3.0 immunoSEQ assay was run. The assay was immunoSEQ multiplex PCR, and TCRdb's table has in-frame clones only and misses some. The table records around 16,000 clones, 78% of them present only once. Held in samples before DNA extraction were roughly 1-11 million cryopreserved PBMC. The CDR3 has 15 residues. V was pared by 0 bases and J by 3 bases, with 12 bases between. CDR1 is SGHNT, CDR2 YYREEE, per germline (reference sequence). Sequences were derived from unsorted PBMCs, sampled approximately 3.2 years after starting antiretroviral therapy. The origin of this receptor is a woman aged 40-49 years with HIV. This chain connects TRBV5-4 to TRBJ1-1; no definite D call. This CDR3 is CASSLEGVTYTEAFF. DNA for the CDR3: TGTGCCAGCAGCTTGGAGGGAGTTACATACACTGAAGCTTTCTTT.